A single sample gave rise to the 20 T cell receptor beta chains below, sequenced in a study of T cells in Graves' hyperthyroidism and ophthalmopathy (dated by TCRdb to the late 2010s). Receptor libraries were prepared by multiplex PCR. TCRdb records Illumina HiSeq 2000 as the sequencer. The TCR beta CDR3 regions were amplified from the RNA transcripts. For the first round of RT-PCR on the TCR CDR3, the HTBI primer set was used together with the Qiagen OneStep RT-PCR kit. TCRdb reprocessed the public reads (quality trimming at Q25 with fastp, clone calling with MiXCR) and kept in-frame beta chains. Rows matching on CDR3 protein sequence are summarized as one entry with the most common DNA and genes. For this sample the table gives over 400,000 distinct CDR3 sequences, of which about 20% were detected only once. Roughly 49% of the sample comes from the top ten. The sample taken for sequencing was blood. The source of these receptors is a woman aged 70-85 years with Graves' ophthalmopathy.

This clonotype was counted only a few times. The genes are TRBV6-5 and TRBJ1-2; perhaps TRBD1 as D (6 bases). Trimming pared 0 bases from V and 2 bases from J, leaving 16 bases between. The germline CDR1 and CDR2 sequences are MNHEY and SVGAGI. This CDR3 region has 17 residues. The CDR3 sequence: CASSYSVSQGQNYGYTF. DNA of the CDR3: TGTGCCAGCAGTTACTCGGTTTCGCAGGGGCAGAACTATGGCTACACCTTC.

The V call is TRBV6-6, the J call TRBJ1-4, with D possibly TRBD1 on 5 matching bases. The germline CDR1 and CDR2 sequences are MNHNY and SVGAGI (reference sequence). The CDR3 is made up of 16 amino acids. Trimming shortened V by 0 bases and J by 5 bases, and 13 bases separated the two germline ends. CDR3 region: CASSYSMGPRNEKLFF. CDR3 nucleotides: TGTGCCAGCAGTTACTCGATGGGACCGAGGAATGAAAAACTGTTTTTT.

A few counts support this clonotype. The rearrangement joins TRBV7-2 to TRBJ2-5; 7 bases map to TRBD1. Germline V lookup: CDR1 SGHTA, CDR2 FQGNSA. Trimming took 5 bases from V and 1 from J; bases not matched to a gene: 4. This CDR3 comprises 14 residues. The DNA of the CDR3 is TGTGCCAGCAGCCAGAGGACAGGCCAAGAGACCCAGTACTTC. It translates to CASSQRTGQETQYF.

The J gene is TRBJ2-1, the V gene TRBV20-1, with D unclear. V lost 6 bases to trimming and J lost 5 bases, with 11 bases between them. The CDR3 has 12 residues. Germline V gene sequence: CDR1 DFQATT, CDR2 SNEGSKA (reference sequence). The CDR3 loop reads CSASPWDNEQFF. CDR3 sequence (DNA): TGCAGTGCATCTCCGTGGGACAATGAGCAGTTCTTC.

This clonotype was seen ten or more times. The chain is built from TRBV12-3 or TRBV12-4 and TRBJ2-5; D uncertain. There are 14 residues in the CDR3. The ends were cut back, 3 bases at V and 2 bases at J, with 10 bases in the middle. CDR3 sequence (DNA): TGTGCCAGCAGTTTGATGCGGAAGCAAGAGACCCAGTACTTC. This gives the protein CASSLMRKQETQYF.

This clonotype was observed at least ten times. The rearrangement links TRBV12-3 or TRBV12-4 to TRBJ1-4; 12 bases map to TRBD1. There are 14 residues in the CDR3. V trimming: 6 bases; J trimming: 10 bases; junction bases outside the gene matches: 6. In DNA form, the CDR3 reads TGTGCCAGCAGCCCGGGACAGGGGGCGAGAAAACTGTTTTTT. Encoded protein: CASSPGQGARKLFF.

The chain couples TRBV15 to TRBJ1-3, with TRBD1 identical over 8 bases. The germline gives CDR1 LNHNV, CDR2 YYDKDF (reference sequence). V gave up 6 bases and J gave up 2 bases; unmatched junction bases: 6. The CDR3 contains 15 residues. The CDR3 region has the DNA TGTGCCACCAGACCGGACAGGGACCCTGGAAACACCATATATTTT. Translating it yields CATRPDRDPGNTIYF.

In this sample, this clonotype turned up many times. The chain couples TRBV12-3 or TRBV12-4 to TRBJ1-2; tentative D call: TRBD1 (6 bases). Deletions cut 4 bases from V and 4 bases from J, with 10 bases between. The length of the CDR3 is 13 residues. The CDR3 nucleotides read TGTGCCAGCAGTTCCACAGGGAGCTATGGCTACACCTTC. Its translation: CASSSTGSYGYTF.

The V gene is TRBV6-5, the J gene TRBJ2-2; TRBD1 aligns across 10 bases. The CDR3 has 15 residues. V trimming: 8 bases; J trimming: 4 bases; junction bases outside the gene matches: 7. The germline CDR1 and CDR2 sequences are MNHEY and SVGAGI. Here the CDR3 reads CASGRTGGATGELFF. The CDR3, as DNA: TGTGCCAGCGGGCGGACAGGGGGGGCCACCGGGGAGCTGTTTTTT.

The chain joins TRBV30 to TRBJ2-4, with a weak D call TRBD2 (5 bases). Trimming took off 8 bases at V and 6 bases at J, with 17 bases between the two ends. CDR3 length: 13 residues. Germline CDR1 reads GTSNPN; CDR2 reads SVGIG (reference sequence). The CDR3 DNA sequence: TGTGCCGTCATGCCATCCGAGGGAAACATTCAGTACTTC. Its protein is CAVMPSEGNIQYF.

The rearrangement links TRBV5-4 to TRBJ2-7; D call uncertain. V shed 3 bases and J shed 0 bases, with 10 bases lying between them. The germline CDR1 and CDR2 sequences are SGHNT and YYREEE (reference sequence). This CDR3 has 14 residues. The CDR3 nucleotides are TGTGCCAGCAGCTCGAATATAAACTCCTACGAGCAGTACTTC. This gives the protein CASSSNINSYEQYF.

This clonotype has at least ten counts. The chain couples TRBV12-3 or TRBV12-4 to TRBJ1-4; D not certain. CDR3 size: 14 residues. V lost 3 bases and J lost 3, with 8 bases in between. The DNA for the CDR3 is TGTGCCAGCAGTTTGTCGCGAGCTAATGAAAAACTGTTTTTT. It encodes CASSLSRANEKLFF.

Many counts were recorded for this clonotype. V is TRBV28 and J is TRBJ1-2; D ambiguous. The CDR3 runs 11 residues. Germline V gene lookup returns CDR1 MDHEN and CDR2 SYDVKM. Trimming pared 6 bases from V and 3 bases from J, leaving 5 bases between. Here the CDR3 reads CASSSDYGYTF. As DNA, the CDR3 is TGTGCCAGCAGCTCAGACTATGGCTACACCTTC.

The V gene is TRBV7-2, the J gene TRBJ2-3, with D perhaps matching TRBD2 (5 bases). Trimming shortened V by 8 bases and J by 3 bases, and 15 bases separated the two germline ends. This CDR3 region has 14 residues. Germline V lookup: CDR1 SGHTA, CDR2 FQGNSA. CDR3 sequence (DNA): TGTGCCAGCGGTCGCGGGTCGGTAACAGATACGCAGTATTTT. It codes for CASGRGSVTDTQYF.

A few counts support this clonotype. The chain carries TRBV20-1 and TRBJ1-6; D is perhaps TRBD1 (6 bases). The CDR3 is 17 amino acids. Trimming pared 0 bases from V and 0 bases from J, leaving 12 bases between. Germline V gene lookup returns CDR1 DFQATT and CDR2 SNEGSKA (reference sequence). The CDR3, as DNA: TGCAGTGCTAGAGAACCTCAGGGGAGCTCCTATAATTCACCCCTCCACTTT. This sequence encodes CSAREPQGSSYNSPLHF.

This rearrangement joins TRBV3-1 to TRBJ2-7; TRBD2 matches at 9 bases. This CDR3 has 17 amino acids. The V gene end was trimmed by 1 base and the J gene end by 3 bases; junction bases not matched to a gene: 10. Germline CDR1 LGHDT, CDR2 YNNKEL (reference sequence). CDR3 amino acids: CASSQGASGNRIYEQYF. The CDR3 DNA reads TGTGCCAGCAGCCAAGGGGCTAGCGGGAACCGAATCTACGAGCAGTACTTC.

This clonotype was recorded many times. The chain employs TRBV3-1 and TRBJ2-7; 11 bases match TRBD1. The CDR3 runs to 15 residues. CDR1 LGHDT and CDR2 YNNKEL come from the germline V gene (reference sequence). Losses at the gene ends were 5 bases for V and 2 bases for J; bases not matched to a gene: 5. The CDR3, as DNA: TGTGCCAGCAGCTATCCGGGACAGGGGGCCTACGAGCAGTACTTC. Its translation is CASSYPGQGAYEQYF.

The chain has TRBV7-9 and TRBJ1-1; D remains ambiguous. This CDR3 is 13 amino acids long. The germline V gene encodes CDR1 SEHNR and CDR2 FQNEAQ (reference sequence). Trimming left V 8 bases short and J 1 base short, with 11 bases between. The CDR3 DNA is TGTGCCAGCGGTGCACTCCAGAACACTGAAGCTTTCTTT. It yields the protein CASGALQNTEAFF.

This clonotype showed up just a few times. The chain is built from TRBV25-1 and TRBJ1-1; tentative D call: TRBD1 (5 bases). The CDR3 contains 12 residues. The V gene lost 7 bases and the J gene lost 4 bases, with 10 bases spanning the gap. The germline CDR1 and CDR2 sequences are MGHDK and SYGVNS. CDR3 sequence reads: CASTGISTEAFF. The CDR3 bases are TGTGCCAGCACAGGGATAAGCACTGAAGCTTTCTTT.

In this sample, this clonotype turned up a few times. CDR3 amino acids: CATSRAPAGGTDTQYF. The CDR3 DNA reads TGTGCCACCAGCAGAGCTCCAGCGGGAGGCACAGATACGCAGTATTTT. The V call is TRBV15, the J call TRBJ2-3, with TRBD2 matching 8 bases. The V gene's germline CDR1 is LNHNV and CDR2 YYDKDF (reference sequence). The CDR3 extends over 16 amino acids. Germline trimming cut 1 base from V and 1 base from J; bases unmatched to any gene: 4.